This T cell receptor beta chain was profiled in a study of tumor T cells in aggressive B-cell lymphoma. This table comes from immunoSEQ multiplex PCR, and its TCRdb copy is limited to in-frame clones, with some not included. The data show roughly 860 clones, 65% to 85% seen once. The CDR3 is 12 amino acids. Trimming took off 4 bases at V and 2 bases at J, with 8 bases between the two ends. Germline CDR1 is SQVTM and CDR2 is ANQGSEA. The J gene is TRBJ2-5, the V gene TRBV29-1, with D possibly being TRBD1 (6 bases). The sample comprised tumor tissue. This sequence was found in an adult with diffuse large B cell lymphoma. Some clones in this sample may be carry-over from other donors' samples. CDR3 loop: CSVVTGQETQYF. CDR3 coding DNA: TGCAGCGTTGTGACAGGACAAGAGACCCAGTACTTC.